This T cell receptor beta chain was found in a study of cytomegalovirus exposure and HLA in healthy donors. Study observations and caveats: Per a later analysis, HLA-associated TCR beta chains showed more clonal expansion than other, equally common TCR beta chains. In a later analysis, HLA-C alleles had the fewest associated TCRs, DRB1 alleles the most.

The PCR ran on 60 Vbeta and 13 Jbeta primers. The protocol was immunoSEQ multiplex PCR, while the TCRdb copy is restricted to in-frame clones and leaves out a portion. The sample contains over 150,000 clones, roughly 89% of which appear only once. J lost 4 bases, V lost 0 bases, and 1 base had no gene match. CDR3 length: 15 residues. Germline loops: CDR1 SGDLS, CDR2 YYNGEE. About this clone itself: Its matching antigen is unknown.

The gene calls are TRBV9 and TRBJ1-5; 10 bases fit TRBD1. Specimen: PBMCs. The receptor was derived from a woman in her thirties in good health and CMV-seronegative. The CDR3 sequence: CASSVEGQGNQPQHF. CDR3 bases: TGTGCCAGCAGCGTAGAGGGACAGGGGAATCAGCCCCAGCATTTT.